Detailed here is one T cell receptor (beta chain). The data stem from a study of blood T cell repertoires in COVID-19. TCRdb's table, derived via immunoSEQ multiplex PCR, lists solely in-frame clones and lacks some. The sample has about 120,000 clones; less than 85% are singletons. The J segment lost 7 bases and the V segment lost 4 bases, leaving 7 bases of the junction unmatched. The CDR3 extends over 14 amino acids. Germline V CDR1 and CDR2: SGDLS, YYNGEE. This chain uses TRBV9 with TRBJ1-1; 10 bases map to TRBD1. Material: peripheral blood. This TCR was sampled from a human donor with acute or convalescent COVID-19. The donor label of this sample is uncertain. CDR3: CASSPGQGGIEAFF. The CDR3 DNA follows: TGTGCCAGCAGCCCCGGACAGGGGGGGATTGAAGCTTTCTTT.